This TCR beta chain was captured in a study of T cells after yellow fever vaccination. Note on this clonotype: The target antigen is unknown.

Study results and limitations: A faster peak, day 5 versus 15, was reached by the weaker secondary response. From the bulk population, abundant clonotypes could contaminate and appear within FACS-sorted repertoires. Re-detected after boosting: most primary clones, around 96% of CD4 and under 90% of CD8.

TCRdb reprocessed the 5' RACE reads via MiXCR and lists one record per CDR3 protein. The sample yields a few hundred thousand distinct CDR3 sequences, approximately 12% seen once. The CDR3 runs to 13 residues. V was pared by 4 bases and J by 3 bases, with 9 bases between. Germline V CDR1 and CDR2: ENHRY, SYGVKD. This specimen was CD4+ T cells sorted from PBMCs, taken 15 days after the yellow fever booster vaccination. The V call is TRBV10-3, the J call TRBJ1-1; a weak D match, TRBD1 (5 bases). The sequence came from a man between 18 and 35 years old who received the YFV17D yellow fever vaccine. The CDR3 loop reads CAISGGDYTEAFF. For the CDR3, the DNA is TGTGCCATCAGTGGTGGGGACTACACTGAAGCTTTCTTT.